This T cell receptor (beta chain) came from a study of siplizumab effects on memory and regulatory T cells. Findings of the study overall: The apparent diversity of naive T cells exceeded that of memory cells, and naive T cells seemed to make a major contribution to the alloresponse. Treg-derived clones made up an average of roughly 70% of mappable alloreactive CD4+ clones with siplizumab and roughly 29% in controls.

This CDR3 spans 16 amino acids. The V gene's germline CDR1 is SEHNR and CDR2 FQNEAQ (reference sequence). V dropped 3 bases and J dropped 5 bases, with 19 bases sitting between them. As regards this clone: The antigen is not known.

Sequencing was performed with immunoSEQ multiplex PCR; in TCRdb, only in-frame clones are kept and a portion is missing. There are over 85,000 clones in the sample; more than 85% occur only once, and around 1.1% lies in the top ten. The clonotype originates from a human donor in good health. Sequenced: CD4+ T cells sorted from blood. The J gene is TRBJ1-2, the V gene TRBV7-9; tentatively, D is TRBD1 (5 bases). The CDR3 reads CASSFLSGTVEYGYTF. The CDR3 DNA follows: TGTGCCAGCAGCTTCTTATCGGGGACCGTCGAATATGGCTACACCTTC.